A single sample gave rise to the 5 T cell receptor beta chains below, sequenced in a study of blood T cell repertoires in COVID-19. Profiling relied on immunoSEQ multiplex PCR, and the TCRdb table lists in-frame clones only, not all of them. The sample consists of roughly 50,000 clones, approximately 90% of them appearing once. Sequencing used peripheral blood. The receptors derive from a man of 80 years or more with acute or convalescent COVID-19.

This chain joins TRBV30 and TRBJ1-3; perhaps TRBD1 as D (6 bases). Trimming stripped 0 bases from V and 1 base from J, with 7 bases between. The length of the CDR3 is 14 residues. Germline V CDR1 and CDR2: GTSNPN, SVGIG (reference sequence). CDR3 residues: CAWSVGGSGNTIYF. CDR3 nucleotide sequence: TGTGCCTGGAGTGTAGGGGGTTCTGGAAACACCATATATTTT.

The sample holds one count of this clone. The chain recombines TRBV12-3 or TRBV12-4 with TRBJ1-1; no firm D call. The CDR3 consists of 13 residues. Trimming removed 3 bases at V and 1 base at J, with 6 bases between. The CDR3 DNA sequence: TGTGCCAGCAGTTTCCGGAGGAACACTGAAGCTTTCTTT. Translation: CASSFRRNTEAFF.

The gene calls are TRBV6-5 and TRBJ2-7, with D possibly TRBD2 on 5 matching bases. The CDR3 loop spans 11 amino acids. The V end lost 7 bases, the J end lost 6 bases, and 10 bases lay between the germline ends. Germline CDR1 and CDR2: MNHEY and SVGAGI. This CDR3 reads CASTHGIEQYF. CDR3 nucleotide sequence: TGTGCCAGCACCCACGGGATCGAGCAGTACTTC.

V and J are TRBV16 and TRBJ1-5; D perhaps matches TRBD1 (5 bases). Trimming took 3 bases from V and 9 from J, leaving 15 bases between them. The length of the CDR3 is 14 residues. From germline, CDR1 is KGHSY and CDR2 FQNENV. CDR3 bases: TGTGCCAGCAGCCAGGCCCTAACCGACAGGCCCCAGCATTTT. Its translation is CASSQALTDRPQHF. The whole variable domain, filled in from reference TRBV16 and TRBJ1-5, reads GEEVAQTPKHLVRGEGQKAKLYCAPIKGHSYVFWYQQVLKNEFKFLISFQNENVFDETGMPKERFSAKCLPNSPCSLEIQATKLEDSAVYFCASSQALTDRPQHFGDGTRLSIL.

The CDR3 bases are TGCGCCAGCAGAATTACAGGGGAAGTCGACAATGAGCAGTTCTTC. Translated: CASRITGEVDNEQFF. This chain joins TRBV10-2 and TRBJ2-1; 7 bases map to TRBD1. The CDR3 loop spans 15 amino acids. Losses at the gene ends were 6 bases for V and 5 bases for J; bases not matched to a gene: 10. Germline V gene sequence: CDR1 WSHSY, CDR2 SAAADI.